The TCR beta chain described here comes from a study of beta chain features in type 1 diabetes. Unmatched junction bases numbered 9, after V lost 2 bases and J lost 1 base. Germline CDR1 SGHNT, CDR2 YENEEA. This CDR3 spans 17 amino acids. Every bit of the isolated RNA underwent reverse transcription, so sequencing read expressed TCRB transcripts. Data came from immunoSEQ multiplex PCR; TCRdb stores just in-frame clones and leaves some out. Of roughly 310,000 clones in the sample, 11% were seen once. The chain carries TRBV11-3 and TRBJ2-3, with 7 bases aligning to TRBD2. The specimen was naive CD4+ T cells from blood. The origin of this receptor is a woman aged 25 to 39 in good health. This CDR3 reads CASSLSFGGGRTDTQYF. In DNA, the CDR3 is TGTGCCAGCAGCTTATCCTTCGGCGGGGGACGCACAGATACGCAGTATTTT.